The rows below give T cell receptor beta chains drawn from one sample of a study of vaccination and CD4 T cells after COVID-19. TCRdb called the PCR reads again in MiXCR, with one record for every CDR3 protein. Among around 15,000 distinct CDR3 sequences listed, 58% were seen once. These receptors have no known antigen. Source material: CD4+ T cells from blood, cultured in vitro. These TCRs come from a human donor who had recovered from COVID-19. Both conserved end residues are part of each CDR3. The D gene is left open where the match is weak. Clone size is given for some rows only: seen once, a few or many times, or a class if the clone is expanded.

V gene	CDR3 length	clone size	J gene	D gene	CDR3 DNA	CDR3 protein
TRBV2	14	NA	TRBJ1-5	NA	TGTGCCAGCAGCCGGGGATATAGCAATCAGCCCCAGCATTTT	CASSRGYSNQPQHF
TRBV20-1	16	few	TRBJ1-6	TRBD1	TGCAGTGCTAATTCCGTGACAGGGGATTGGAATTCACCCCTCCACTTT	CSANSVTGDWNSPLHF
TRBV6-5	15	NA	TRBJ1-1	NA	TGTGCCAGCAGTTACTCGAGGTTGCTGAACACTGAAGCTTTCTTT	CASSYSRLLNTEAFF
TRBV12-3/TRBV12-4	15	once	TRBJ2-3	TRBD2	TGTGCCAGCAGTGAGACTAGCGGGGGGGCAGATACGCAGTATTTT	CASSETSGGADTQYF
TRBV28	15	NA	TRBJ1-1	NA	TGTGCCAGCACTTACTATGGGGTTTCGGACACTGAAGCTTTCTTT	CASTYYGVSDTEAFF
TRBV20-1	13	NA	TRBJ1-2	TRBD1	TGCAGTGCCCAGGGGGCGGAGGGCTATGGCTACACCTTC	CSAQGAEGYGYTF
TRBV10-3	16	few	TRBJ2-7	TRBD2	TGTGCCATCACCTCGGGACTAGCGGGCCCCGTCTACGAGCAGTACTTC	CAITSGLAGPVYEQYF
TRBV6-2/TRBV6-3	16	NA	TRBJ1-2	TRBD1	TGTGCCAGCAGTTACTCGGGACAGGAGCCTAACTATGGCTACACCTTC	CASSYSGQEPNYGYTF
TRBV12-3/TRBV12-4	12	NA	TRBJ1-2	NA	TGTGCCAGCAGTGAGGGGTACTATGGCTACACCTTC	CASSEGYYGYTF
TRBV3-1	15	NA	TRBJ2-3	TRBD2	TGTGCCAGCAGCCCCGGGACTAGCCTTACAGATACGCAGTATTTT	CASSPGTSLTDTQYF
TRBV6-1	12	NA	TRBJ2-5	NA	TGTGCCAGCAGTGAGATCGGAGAGACCCAGTACTTC	CASSEIGETQYF
TRBV19	13	NA	TRBJ1-1	NA	TGTGCCAGTACCAACAGTGGTGGCACTGAAGCTTTCTTT	CASTNSGGTEAFF
TRBV5-1	15	NA	TRBJ1-2	TRBD1	TGCGCCAGCAGCTTAGGACAGGGGGAAAACTATGGCTACACCTTC	CASSLGQGENYGYTF
TRBV3-1	14	NA	TRBJ2-5	NA	TGTGCCAGCAGCCAACTGACCGTCGAAGAGACCCAGTACTTC	CASSQLTVEETQYF
TRBV2	15	NA	TRBJ2-3	NA	TGTGCCAGCAGTGAAGCTAGCGCTATCACAGATACGCAGTATTTT	CASSEASAITDTQYF
TRBV20-1	14	NA	TRBJ2-3	TRBD2	TGCAGTGCAGCTAGCGGGAGCTTGACAGATACGCAGTATTTT	CSAASGSLTDTQYF
TRBV20-1	11	few	TRBJ1-1	NA	TGCAGTGCCAAGATAACAGGGCCCCCTTTCTTT	CSAKITGPPFF
TRBV20-1	14	few	TRBJ1-2	TRBD1	TGCAGTGCTAGGGGACAGGGAGGTAGGTATGGCTACACCTTC	CSARGQGGRYGYTF
TRBV6-2/TRBV6-3	14	NA	TRBJ1-5	NA	TGTGCCAGCAGCAGAGGGACGGAGAATCAGCCCCAGCATTTT	CASSRGTENQPQHF
TRBV19	14	few	TRBJ1-2	TRBD1	TGTGCCAGTAGTATTACGTGGGACAGGGATGGCTACACCTTC	CASSITWDRDGYTF
TRBV20-1	13	few	TRBJ1-3	NA	TGCAGTGCTAGACCTCAGAACGGAAACACCATATATTTT	CSARPQNGNTIYF
TRBV7-2	17	NA	TRBJ2-5	NA	TGTGCCAGCAGCTCCCACCCACGGGGCCCTCGGGGAGAGACCCAGTACTTC	CASSSHPRGPRGETQYF
TRBV5-1	16	NA	TRBJ1-6	TRBD1	TGCGCCAGCAGCTCTCCTACAGGGGTGGCTAATTCACCCCTCCACTTT	CASSSPTGVANSPLHF